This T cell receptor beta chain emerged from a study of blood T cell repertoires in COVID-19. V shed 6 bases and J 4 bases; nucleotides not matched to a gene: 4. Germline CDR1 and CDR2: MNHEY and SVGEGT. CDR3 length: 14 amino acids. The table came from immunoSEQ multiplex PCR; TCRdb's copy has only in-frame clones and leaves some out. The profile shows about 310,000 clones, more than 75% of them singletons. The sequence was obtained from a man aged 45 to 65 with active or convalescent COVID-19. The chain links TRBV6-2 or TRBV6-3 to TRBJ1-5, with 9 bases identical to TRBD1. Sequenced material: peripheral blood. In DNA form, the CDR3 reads TGTGCCAGCAGCCCCGGGACAGGGAATCAGCCCCAGCATTTT. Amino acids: CASSPGTGNQPQHF.